Presented here are 8 T cell receptor beta chains from one specimen sequenced in a study of blood T cell repertoires in COVID-19. Repertoires were generated with immunoSEQ multiplex PCR, while TCRdb's copy carries only in-frame clones and drops some. The sample yields some 53,000 clones, 85% to 90% seen once. The material sequenced was peripheral blood. The receptors were gathered from a man between 65 and 85 years old with acute or convalescent COVID-19.

The chain is built from TRBV5-4 and TRBJ2-7, with 8 positions matching TRBD1. The germline CDR1 and CDR2 sequences are SGHNT and YYREEE (reference sequence). Unmatched junction bases numbered 5, after V lost 4 bases and J lost 2 bases. The CDR3 runs 14 residues. The CDR3 here is CASSGDRLAYEQYF. The CDR3 nucleotides are TGTGCCAGCAGCGGGGACAGGTTAGCCTACGAGCAGTACTTC.

The chain employs TRBV24-1 and TRBJ2-7; no clear D gene. The germline V and J ends were trimmed by 4 bases and 0 bases, with 6 bases remaining between them. Per germline, CDR1 KGHDR and CDR2 SFDVKD. CDR3 size: 13 residues. The CDR3 reads CATSDPGSYEQYF. CDR3 DNA sequence: TGTGCCACCAGTGACCCCGGCTCCTACGAGCAGTACTTC.

The chain combines TRBV7-9 with TRBJ2-1, with a weak D call TRBD2 (5 bases). The germline V gene encodes CDR1 SEHNR and CDR2 FQNEAQ (reference sequence). Trimming left V 2 bases short and J 4 bases short, with 15 bases between. This CDR3 has 16 residues. The CDR3 DNA reads as TGTGCCAGCAGCTTAATAGAGTGGGGAGAGTACAATGAGCAGTTCTTC. Encoded protein: CASSLIEWGEYNEQFF.

The CDR3 is CASSPGQVRSNQPQHF. The CDR3 DNA sequence: TGTGCCAGCAGCCCCGGACAGGTTCGCAGCAATCAGCCCCAGCATTTT. The chain links TRBV7-2 to TRBJ1-5; 7 bases match TRBD1. This CDR3 region has 16 residues. The ends lost 5 bases at V and 1 base at J; junction bases unmatched: 8. Germline V CDR1 and CDR2: SGHTA, FQGNSA.

The rearrangement links TRBV6-5 to TRBJ2-7, with D tentatively TRBD2 (5 bases). Germline V gene sequence: CDR1 MNHEY, CDR2 SVGAGI. The V gene lost 5 bases and the J gene lost 0 bases, with 11 bases spanning the gap. CDR3 length equals 14 residues. CDR3 nucleotide sequence: TGTGCCAGCAGTCGGGCGGACTCCTCCTACGAGCAGTACGTC. Translation gives CASSRADSSYEQYV.

Only a few counts were recorded for this clone. CDR3 loop: CASRQGAMNTEAFF. CDR3 DNA: TGTGCCAGTAGACAGGGGGCGATGAACACTGAAGCTTTCTTT. This rearrangement joins TRBV6-5 to TRBJ1-1; 10 bases map to TRBD1. V lost 9 bases to trimming and J lost 0 bases; unmatched junction nucleotides: 4. CDR1 MNHEY and CDR2 SVGAGI come from the germline V gene. The CDR3 extends over 14 amino acids.

The gene calls are TRBV7-9 and TRBJ1-3; D is undetermined. The CDR3 consists of 11 residues. The germline V gene encodes CDR1 SEHNR and CDR2 FQNEAQ (reference sequence). The V end lost 5 bases, the J end lost 7 bases, and 6 bases lay between the germline ends. The CDR3 sequence: CASSELNTIYF. The CDR3 bases are TGTGCCAGCAGCGAACTCAACACCATATATTTT.

The chain combines TRBV15 with TRBJ1-4; perhaps TRBD1 as D (5 bases). Germline V gene sequence: CDR1 LNHNV, CDR2 YYDKDF (reference sequence). Trimming pared 1 base from V and 7 bases from J, leaving 7 bases between. This CDR3 contains 13 residues. The chain's CDR3 is CATSRGGSEKLFF. The CDR3 bases are TGTGCCACCAGCAGAGGGGGCAGTGAAAAACTGTTTTTT.